Presented here are 21 T cell receptor beta chains from one specimen sequenced in a study of cytomegalovirus exposure and HLA in healthy donors. The study ran its PCR with 60 Vbeta and 13 Jbeta primers. The repertoire was sequenced with immunoSEQ multiplex PCR; TCRdb's copy has only in-frame clones and lacks some. Here the sample spans 120,000 to 150,000 clones, roughly 80% being singletons. Sequencing was done on a sample of PBMCs. The source of these receptors is a man aged 40-49 years in good health and CMV-seropositive.

This clone appeared once. The chain employs TRBV7-9 and TRBJ1-4; maybe TRBD1 (5 bases). CDR3 size: 15 residues. V was pared by 3 bases and J by 0 bases, with 8 bases between. Germline values: CDR1 SEHNR, CDR2 FQNEAQ (reference sequence). CDR3 coding DNA: TGTGCCAGCAGCTTGACCAGGGCAACTAATGAAAAACTGTTTTTT. It codes for CASSLTRATNEKLFF. The whole variable domain, filled in from reference TRBV7-9 and TRBJ1-4, reads DTGVSQNPRHKITKRGQNVTFRCDPISEHNRLYWYRQTLGQGPEFLTYFQNEAQLEKSRLLSDRFSAERPKGSFSTLEIQRTEQGDSAMYLCASSLTRATNEKLFFGSGTQLSVL.

The gene calls are TRBV10-3 and TRBJ2-2; D perhaps matches TRBD2 (7 bases). V lost 4 bases to trimming and J lost 8 bases, with 17 bases between them. In germline, CDR1 is ENHRY, CDR2 SYGVKD. The CDR3 has 15 residues. In DNA, the CDR3 is TGTGCCATCAGTGCGGGGGGCGGCGGAGTTGGGGAGCTGTTTTTT. This encodes CAISAGGGGVGELFF.

This sequence joins TRBV4-2 and TRBJ2-7; 9 positions agree with TRBD2. V lost 5 bases to trimming and J lost 3 bases; unmatched junction nucleotides: 11. CDR3 length: 16 amino acids. Germline CDR1 LGHNA, CDR2 YNFKEQ. The CDR3: CASSDSEAGGGYEQYF. The CDR3 coding sequence is TGTGCCAGCAGCGATTCAGAGGCGGGAGGGGGCTACGAGCAGTACTTC.

This rearrangement joins TRBV29-1 to TRBJ2-2; 9 bases line up with TRBD1. V shed 3 bases and J 8 bases; nucleotides not matched to a gene: 7. The germline V gene has CDR1 SQVTM and CDR2 ANQGSEA. CDR3 length equals 14 residues. Here the CDR3 DNA reads TGCAGCGTTGACCGGGACAGGGATTCTGGGGAGCTGTTTTTT. It specifies CSVDRDRDSGELFF.

The gene calls are TRBV6-5 and TRBJ1-5; a possible D gene is TRBD1 (5 bases). Deletions cut 0 bases from V and 2 bases from J, with 8 bases between. The CDR3 sequence is 15 residues long. Germline V gene data show CDR1 as MNHEY and CDR2 as SVGAGI. The CDR3 coding sequence is TGTGCCAGCAGTTACTCGAAAGGGGGCAATCAGCCCCAGCATTTT. Protein sequence: CASSYSKGGNQPQHF.

The chain joins TRBV18 to TRBJ2-2; maybe TRBD2 (5 bases). V lost 3 bases to trimming and J lost 5 bases, with 25 bases between them. The CDR3 consists of 19 residues. Germline assignment: CDR1 KGHSH and CDR2 LQKENI. Written as DNA, the CDR3 is TGTGCCAGCTCACCTAGAAATCTCTACGGAGGTAGTGTGACCGGGGAGCTGTTTTTT. Its protein is CASSPRNLYGGSVTGELFF. Together with reference TRBV18 and TRBJ2-2, the CDR3 gives the full variable domain: NAGVMQNPRHLVRRRGQEARLRCSPMKGHSHVYWYRQLPEEGLKFMVYLQKENIIDESGMPKERFSAEFPKEGPSILRIQQVVRGDSAAYFCASSPRNLYGGSVTGELFFGEGSRLTVL.

The rearrangement joins TRBV5-1 to TRBJ1-5; D remains unclear. Trimming pared 1 base from V and 6 bases from J, leaving 17 bases between. The CDR3 is made up of 16 amino acids. Germline lookup yields CDR1 SGHRS and CDR2 YFSETQ. CDR3 in DNA: TGCGCCAGCAGCTTGAATTCTCTAAGGGAGGGTCAGCCCCAGCATTTT. This codes for CASSLNSLREGQPQHF.

The rearrangement joins TRBV19 to TRBJ2-7; 7 bases match TRBD1. Germline V gives CDR1 LNHDA, CDR2 SQIVND (reference sequence). Trimming took 2 bases from V and 0 from J; bases not matched to a gene: 4. The CDR3 totals 15 residues. CDR3 protein: CASSINTGVSYEQYF. The CDR3 nucleotides read TGTGCCAGTAGTATAAACACAGGGGTCTCCTACGAGCAGTACTTC.

This rearrangement joins TRBV15 to TRBJ1-1; 7 bases agree with TRBD1. CDR3 size: 17 residues. CDR1 LNHNV and CDR2 YYDKDF come from the germline V gene (reference sequence). V dropped 0 bases and J dropped 1; count of bases not matched to a gene: 8. CDR3 bases: TGTGCCACCAGCAGAGATCTACCCCGACAGGGGAACACTGAAGCTTTCTTT. Amino acids: CATSRDLPRQGNTEAFF.

The chain couples TRBV9 to TRBJ2-7; perhaps TRBD1 as D (6 bases). V was clipped by 4 bases and J by 3 bases, with 11 bases between them. This CDR3 region has 13 residues. The V gene's germline CDR1 is SGDLS and CDR2 YYNGEE. This CDR3 reads CASSRDNNYEQYF. DNA of the CDR3: TGTGCCAGCAGCCGGGACAACAACTACGAGCAGTACTTC. Supplemented by reference TRBV9 and TRBJ2-7, the full variable domain reads DSGVTQTPKHLITATGQRVTLRCSPRSGDLSVYWYQQSLDQGLQFLIQYYNGEERAKGNILERFSAQQFPDLHSELNLSSLELGDSALYFCASSRDNNYEQYFGPGTRLTVT.

The V gene is TRBV6-5, the J gene TRBJ1-1, with 8 bases aligning to TRBD1. This CDR3 is built from 15 residues. Germline assignment: CDR1 MNHEY and CDR2 SVGAGI. The V segment lost 0 bases and the J segment 4 bases; nucleotides outside the gene matches: 4. The CDR3 sequence: CASSYSTRGRTEAFF. CDR3 DNA: TGTGCCAGCAGTTACTCGACCAGGGGGCGCACTGAAGCTTTCTTT.

V gene TRBV9 combines with J gene TRBJ2-5; 14 bases map to TRBD2. The CDR3 has 16 amino acids. From germline, CDR1 is SGDLS and CDR2 YYNGEE. J was trimmed by 4 bases and V by 4 bases; bases with no gene match: 6. CDR3: CASSQTGTSGRETQYF. The CDR3 DNA reads as TGTGCCAGCAGCCAAACAGGGACTAGCGGGAGAGAGACCCAGTACTTC.

The gene calls are TRBV28 and TRBJ1-2, with D perhaps TRBD1 (5 bases). CDR1 and CDR2 from the germline V gene are MDHEN and SYDVKM. The CDR3 extends over 13 amino acids. Trimming left V 8 bases short and J 8 bases short, with 18 bases between. The CDR3 nucleotides read TGTGCCAGCCTTGGAGGGGTGGAGGGAGGCTACACCTTC. Its protein is CASLGGVEGGYTF.

The chain is built from TRBV11-2 and TRBJ1-3; a weak D match, TRBD1 (5 bases). V was cut by 8 bases and J by 2 bases, with 16 bases left in between. The CDR3 extends over 15 amino acids. The germline V gene encodes CDR1 SGHAT and CDR2 FQNNGV. CDR3 sequence reads: CASPGRGRTGNTIYF. CDR3 nucleotides: TGTGCCAGCCCCGGAAGGGGTAGGACTGGAAACACCATATATTTT.

This clone was seen a handful of times. V is TRBV27 and J is TRBJ2-1, with 7 bases fitting TRBD1. There are 16 residues in the CDR3. The germline V gene has CDR1 MNHEY and CDR2 SMNVEV (reference sequence). Trimming at V came to 6 bases and at J to 0 bases, leaving 8 bases not matched to a gene. The CDR3 protein is CASRVRTGVSYNEQFF. The CDR3 DNA reads TGTGCCAGCAGGGTAAGGACAGGTGTCTCCTACAATGAGCAGTTCTTC.

This clone was seen a single time. The chain couples TRBV7-9 to TRBJ2-2; D may be TRBD1 (6 bases). Germline lookup yields CDR1 SEHNR and CDR2 FQNEAQ (reference sequence). The length of the CDR3 is 12 residues. V was trimmed by 5 bases and J by 7 bases, leaving 8 bases between them. Written as DNA, the CDR3 is TGTGCCAGCAGCAGGGACATCGGGGAGCTGTTTTTT. Translated, it gives CASSRDIGELFF.

The chain joins TRBV28 to TRBJ2-1; TRBD2 matches 13 bases. The V gene end was trimmed by 2 bases and the J gene end by 4 bases; junction bases not matched to a gene: 8. Germline lookup yields CDR1 MDHEN and CDR2 SYDVKM. There are 18 residues in the CDR3. CDR3 sequence: CASSLGLLAGGVYNEQFF. CDR3 nucleotide sequence: TGTGCCAGCAGTTTAGGCCTACTAGCGGGAGGGGTATACAATGAGCAGTTCTTC.

The rearrangement joins TRBV28 to TRBJ2-2; 11 nucleotides align to TRBD2. Losses at the gene ends were 7 bases for V and 0 bases for J; bases not matched to a gene: 1. The germline CDR1 and CDR2 sequences are MDHEN and SYDVKM. The CDR3 is made up of 15 amino acids. The CDR3 spells CASISGGANTGELFF. DNA of the CDR3: TGTGCCAGCATTAGCGGGGGGGCGAACACCGGGGAGCTGTTTTTT. The full variable domain, with the rest looked up from reference TRBV28 and TRBJ2-2, is DVKVTQSSRYLVKRTGEKVFLECVQDMDHENMFWYRQDPGLGLRLIYFSYDVKMKEKGDIPEGYSVSREKKERFSLILESASTNQTSMYLCASISGGANTGELFFGEGSRLTVL.

V gene TRBV29-1 combines with J gene TRBJ2-1; 7 bases align to TRBD2. Germline CDR1 is SQVTM and CDR2 is ANQGSEA. The CDR3 has 13 amino acids. V shed 8 bases and J 6 bases; nucleotides not matched to a gene: 10. CDR3 protein: CSQQRLAGNEQFF. Written as DNA, the CDR3 is TGCAGCCAACAAAGACTAGCCGGCAATGAGCAGTTCTTC.

The chain combines TRBV7-6 with TRBJ2-2, with a weak D call TRBD2 (6 bases). The CDR3 extends over 17 amino acids. From germline, CDR1 is SGHVS and CDR2 FNYEAQ. The ends were cut back, 0 bases at V and 0 bases at J, with 11 bases in the middle. The CDR3 bases are TGTGCCAGCAGCTTAGCCCTCCCGGGGGCGAACACCGGGGAGCTGTTTTTT. Protein: CASSLALPGANTGELFF.

This clone was recorded once. The V call is TRBV27, the J call TRBJ1-5, with 7 positions matching TRBD1. J lost 1 base, V lost 5 bases, and 8 bases had no gene match. The CDR3 runs to 16 residues. The germline gives CDR1 MNHEY, CDR2 SMNVEV (reference sequence). The CDR3 coding sequence is TGTGCCAGCAGTCCCCGGGACAGAGGAAGCAATCAGCCCCAGCATTTT. Amino acid sequence: CASSPRDRGSNQPQHF.